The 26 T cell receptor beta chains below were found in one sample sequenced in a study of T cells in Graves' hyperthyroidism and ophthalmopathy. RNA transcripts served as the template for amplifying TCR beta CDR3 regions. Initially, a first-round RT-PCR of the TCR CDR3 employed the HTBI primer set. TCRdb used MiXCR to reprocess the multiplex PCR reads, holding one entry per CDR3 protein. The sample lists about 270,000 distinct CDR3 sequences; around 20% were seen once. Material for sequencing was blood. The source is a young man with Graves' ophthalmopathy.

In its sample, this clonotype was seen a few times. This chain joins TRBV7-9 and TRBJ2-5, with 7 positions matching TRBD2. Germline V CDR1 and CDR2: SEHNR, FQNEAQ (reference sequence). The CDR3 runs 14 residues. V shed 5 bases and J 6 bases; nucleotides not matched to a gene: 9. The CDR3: CASSVTTSPQTQYF. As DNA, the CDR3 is TGTGCCAGCAGCGTTACGACTAGCCCGCAGACCCAGTACTTC.

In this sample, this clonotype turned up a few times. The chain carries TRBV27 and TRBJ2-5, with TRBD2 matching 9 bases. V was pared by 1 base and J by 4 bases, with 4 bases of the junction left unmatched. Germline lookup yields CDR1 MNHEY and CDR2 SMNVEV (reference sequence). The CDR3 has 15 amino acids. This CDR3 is CASSLLAGVAETQYF. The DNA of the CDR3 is TGTGCCAGCAGTTTATTAGCGGGAGTGGCAGAGACCCAGTACTTC.

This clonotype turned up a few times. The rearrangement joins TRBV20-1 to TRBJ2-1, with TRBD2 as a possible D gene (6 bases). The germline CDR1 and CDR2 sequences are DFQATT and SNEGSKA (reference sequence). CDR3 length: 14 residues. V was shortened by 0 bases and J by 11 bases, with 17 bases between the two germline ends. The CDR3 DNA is TGCAGTGCTAGAGATTATCCAGCGGGTATAAAGCAGTTCTTC. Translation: CSARDYPAGIKQFF.

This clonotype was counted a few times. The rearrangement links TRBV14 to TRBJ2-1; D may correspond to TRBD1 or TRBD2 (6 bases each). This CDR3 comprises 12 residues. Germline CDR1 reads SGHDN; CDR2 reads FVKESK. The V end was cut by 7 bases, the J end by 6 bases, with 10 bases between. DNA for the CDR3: TGTGCCAGCAAGGAGGGGGGCAATGAGCAGTTCTTC. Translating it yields CASKEGGNEQFF.

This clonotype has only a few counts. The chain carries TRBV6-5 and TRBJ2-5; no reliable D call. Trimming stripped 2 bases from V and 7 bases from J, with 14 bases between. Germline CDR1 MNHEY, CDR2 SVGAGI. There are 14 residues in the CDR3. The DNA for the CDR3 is TGTGCCAGCAGTTACAGGGCAGCATCCGGGACCCAGTACTTC. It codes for CASSYRAASGTQYF.

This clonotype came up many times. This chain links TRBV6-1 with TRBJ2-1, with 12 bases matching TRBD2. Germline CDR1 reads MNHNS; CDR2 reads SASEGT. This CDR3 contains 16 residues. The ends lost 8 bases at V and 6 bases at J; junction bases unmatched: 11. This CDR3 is CASGLAGKSPGNEQFF. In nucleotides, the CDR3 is TGTGCCAGCGGACTAGCGGGAAAATCGCCGGGCAATGAGCAGTTCTTC.

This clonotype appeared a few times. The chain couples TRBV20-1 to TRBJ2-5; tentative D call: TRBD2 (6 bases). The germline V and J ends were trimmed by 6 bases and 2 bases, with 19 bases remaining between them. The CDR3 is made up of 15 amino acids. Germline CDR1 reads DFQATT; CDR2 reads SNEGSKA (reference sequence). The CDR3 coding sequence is TGCAGTGCCCTCCCAAGATGGGGGGTACAAGAGACCCAGTACTTC. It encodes CSALPRWGVQETQYF.

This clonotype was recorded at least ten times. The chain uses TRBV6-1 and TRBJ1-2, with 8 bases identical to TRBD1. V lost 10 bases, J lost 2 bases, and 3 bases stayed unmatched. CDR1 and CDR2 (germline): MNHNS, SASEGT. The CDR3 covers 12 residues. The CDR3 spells CATGTGNYGYTF. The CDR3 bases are TGTGCCACCGGGACAGGCAACTATGGCTACACCTTC.

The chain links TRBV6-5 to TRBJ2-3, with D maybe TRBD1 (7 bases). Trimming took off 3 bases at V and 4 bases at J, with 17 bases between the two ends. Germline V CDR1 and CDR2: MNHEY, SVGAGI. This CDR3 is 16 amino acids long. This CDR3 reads CASSYTRDRPSDTQYF. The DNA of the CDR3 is TGTGCCAGCAGTTATACGCGGGACAGACCATCAGATACGCAGTATTTT.

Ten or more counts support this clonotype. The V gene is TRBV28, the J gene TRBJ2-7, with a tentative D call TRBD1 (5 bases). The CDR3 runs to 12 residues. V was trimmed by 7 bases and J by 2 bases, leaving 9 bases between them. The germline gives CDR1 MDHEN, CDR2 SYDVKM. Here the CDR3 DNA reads TGTGCCAGCAAGGACATGACCTACGAGCAGTACTTC. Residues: CASKDMTYEQYF.

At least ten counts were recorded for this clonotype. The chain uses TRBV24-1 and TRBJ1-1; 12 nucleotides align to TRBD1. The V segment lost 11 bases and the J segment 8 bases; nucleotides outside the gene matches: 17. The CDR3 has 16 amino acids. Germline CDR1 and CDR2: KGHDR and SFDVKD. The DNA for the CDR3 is TGTGCCATCCACCACCGGGGGGACAGGGGGCAAACCGAAGCTTTCTTT. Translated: CAIHHRGDRGQTEAFF.

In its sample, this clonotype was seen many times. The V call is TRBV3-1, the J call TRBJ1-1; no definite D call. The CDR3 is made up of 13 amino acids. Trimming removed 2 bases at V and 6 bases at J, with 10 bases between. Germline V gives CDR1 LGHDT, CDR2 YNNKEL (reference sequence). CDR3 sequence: CASSQLEGAEAFF. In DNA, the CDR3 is TGTGCCAGCAGCCAATTGGAGGGCGCTGAAGCTTTCTTT.

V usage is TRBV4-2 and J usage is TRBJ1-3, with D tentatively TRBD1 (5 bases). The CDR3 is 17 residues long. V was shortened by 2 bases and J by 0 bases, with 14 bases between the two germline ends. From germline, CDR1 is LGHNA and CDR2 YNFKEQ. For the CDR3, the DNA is TGTGCCAGCAGCCAATCTCTAGACAGCCTCTCTGGAAACACCATATATTTT. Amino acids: CASSQSLDSLSGNTIYF.

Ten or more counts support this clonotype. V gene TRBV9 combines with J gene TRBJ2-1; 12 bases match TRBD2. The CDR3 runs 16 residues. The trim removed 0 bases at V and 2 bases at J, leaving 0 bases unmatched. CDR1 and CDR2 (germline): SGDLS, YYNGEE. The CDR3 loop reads CASSVGTSGTYNEQFF. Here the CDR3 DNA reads TGTGCCAGCAGCGTAGGGACTAGCGGGACCTACAATGAGCAGTTCTTC. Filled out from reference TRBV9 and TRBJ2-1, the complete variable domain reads DSGVTQTPKHLITATGQRVTLRCSPRSGDLSVYWYQQSLDQGLQFLIQYYNGEERAKGNILERFSAQQFPDLHSELNLSSLELGDSALYFCASSVGTSGTYNEQFFGPGTRLTVL.

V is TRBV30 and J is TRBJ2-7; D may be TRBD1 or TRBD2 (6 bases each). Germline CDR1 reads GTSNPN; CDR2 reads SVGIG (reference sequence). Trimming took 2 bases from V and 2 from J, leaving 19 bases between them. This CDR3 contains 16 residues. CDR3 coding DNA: TGTGCCTGGAGTTCCGGGGGAAAGGGGACAACCTACGAGCAGTACTTC. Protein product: CAWSSGGKGTTYEQYF. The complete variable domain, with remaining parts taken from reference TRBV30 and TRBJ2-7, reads SQTIHQWPATLVQPVGSPLSLECTVEGTSNPNLYWYRQAAGRGLQLLFYSVGIGQISSEVPQNLSASRPQDRQFILSSKKLLLSDSGFYLCAWSSGGKGTTYEQYFGPGTRLTVT.

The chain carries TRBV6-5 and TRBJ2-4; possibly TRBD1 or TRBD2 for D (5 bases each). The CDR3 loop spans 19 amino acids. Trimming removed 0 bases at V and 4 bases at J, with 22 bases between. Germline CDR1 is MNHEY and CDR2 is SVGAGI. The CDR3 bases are TGTGCCAGCAGTTACTCGAGAGGTGGCTTGGGGACGGCAAAAAACATTCAGTACTTC. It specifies CASSYSRGGLGTAKNIQYF.

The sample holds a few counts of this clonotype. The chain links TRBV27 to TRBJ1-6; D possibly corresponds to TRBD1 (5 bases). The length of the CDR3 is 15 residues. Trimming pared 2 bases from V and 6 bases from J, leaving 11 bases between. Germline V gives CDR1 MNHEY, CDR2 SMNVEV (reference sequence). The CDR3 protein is CASSLMQGTNSPLHF. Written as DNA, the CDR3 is TGTGCCAGCAGTTTAATGCAGGGAACTAATTCACCCCTCCACTTT.

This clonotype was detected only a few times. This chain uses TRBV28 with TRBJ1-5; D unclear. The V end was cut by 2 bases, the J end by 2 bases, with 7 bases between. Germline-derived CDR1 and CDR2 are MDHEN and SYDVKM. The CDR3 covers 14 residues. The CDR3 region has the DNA TGTGCCAGCAGTTTACACGGCGGCAATCAGCCCCAGCATTTT. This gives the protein CASSLHGGNQPQHF.

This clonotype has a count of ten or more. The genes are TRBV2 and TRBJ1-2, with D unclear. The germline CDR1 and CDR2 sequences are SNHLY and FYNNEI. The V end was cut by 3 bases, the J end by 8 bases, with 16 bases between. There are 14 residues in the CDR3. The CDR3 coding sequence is TGTGCCAGCAGTGAGTGGAGGTACCAAGGGGGCTACACCTTC. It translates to CASSEWRYQGGYTF.

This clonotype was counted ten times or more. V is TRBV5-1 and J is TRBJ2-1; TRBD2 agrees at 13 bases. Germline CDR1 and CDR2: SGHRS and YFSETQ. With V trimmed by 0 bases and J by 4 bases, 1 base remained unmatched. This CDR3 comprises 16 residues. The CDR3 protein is CASSLVTSGRYNEQFF. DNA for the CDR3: TGCGCCAGCAGCTTGGTGACTAGCGGGAGGTACAATGAGCAGTTCTTC.

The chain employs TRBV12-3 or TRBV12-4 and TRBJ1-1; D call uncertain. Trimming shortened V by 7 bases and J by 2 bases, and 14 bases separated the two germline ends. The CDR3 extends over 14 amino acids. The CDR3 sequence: CASIQSSLNTEAFF. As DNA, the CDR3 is TGTGCCAGCATTCAATCCTCCCTCAACACTGAAGCTTTCTTT.

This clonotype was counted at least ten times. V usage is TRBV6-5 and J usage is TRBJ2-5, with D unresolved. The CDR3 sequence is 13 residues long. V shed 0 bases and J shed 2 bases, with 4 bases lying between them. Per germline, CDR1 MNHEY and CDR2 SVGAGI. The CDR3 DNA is TGTGCCAGCAGTTACTCCGGTCAAGAGACCCAGTACTTC. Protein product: CASSYSGQETQYF.

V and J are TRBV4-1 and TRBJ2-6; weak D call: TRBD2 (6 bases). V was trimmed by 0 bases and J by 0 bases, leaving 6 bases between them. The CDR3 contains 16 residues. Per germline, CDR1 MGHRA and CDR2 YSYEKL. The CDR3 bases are TGCGCCAGCAGCCAAGAGGAGGGCTCTGGGGCCAACGTCCTGACTTTC. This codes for CASSQEEGSGANVLTF.

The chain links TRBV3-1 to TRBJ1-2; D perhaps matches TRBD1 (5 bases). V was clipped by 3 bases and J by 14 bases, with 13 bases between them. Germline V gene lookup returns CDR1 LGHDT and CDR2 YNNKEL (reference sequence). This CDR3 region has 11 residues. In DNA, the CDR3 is TGTGCCAGCAGCCATGTAAGGGACTTGACCTTC. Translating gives CASSHVRDLTF. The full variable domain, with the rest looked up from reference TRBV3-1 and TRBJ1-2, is DTAVSQTPKYLVTQMGNDKSIKCEQNLGHDTMYWYKQDSKKFLKIMFSYNNKELIINETVPNRFSPKSPDKAHLNLHINSLELGDSAVYFCASSHVRDLTFGSGTRLTVV.

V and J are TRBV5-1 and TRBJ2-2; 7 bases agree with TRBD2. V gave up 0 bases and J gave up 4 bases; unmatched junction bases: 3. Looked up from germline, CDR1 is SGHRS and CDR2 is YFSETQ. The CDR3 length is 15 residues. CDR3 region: CASSLDPSGTGELFF. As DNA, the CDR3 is TGCGCCAGCAGCTTGGATCCTAGCGGCACCGGGGAGCTGTTTTTT.

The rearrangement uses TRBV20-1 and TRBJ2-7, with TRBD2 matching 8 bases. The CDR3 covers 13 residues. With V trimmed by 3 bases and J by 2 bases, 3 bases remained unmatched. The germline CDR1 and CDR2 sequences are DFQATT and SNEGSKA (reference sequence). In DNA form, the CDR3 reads TGCAGTGCTAGGCCGGGACTAGCCTACGAGCAGTACTTC. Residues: CSARPGLAYEQYF.